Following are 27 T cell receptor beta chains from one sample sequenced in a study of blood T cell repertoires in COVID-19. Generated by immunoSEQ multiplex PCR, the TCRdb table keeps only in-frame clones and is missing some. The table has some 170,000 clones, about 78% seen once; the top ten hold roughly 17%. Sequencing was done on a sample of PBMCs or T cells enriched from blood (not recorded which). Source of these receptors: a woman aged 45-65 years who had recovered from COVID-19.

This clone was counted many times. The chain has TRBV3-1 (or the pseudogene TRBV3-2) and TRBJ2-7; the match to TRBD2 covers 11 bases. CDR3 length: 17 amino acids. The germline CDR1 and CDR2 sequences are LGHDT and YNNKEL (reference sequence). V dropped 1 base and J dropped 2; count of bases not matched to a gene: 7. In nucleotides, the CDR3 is TGTGCCAGCAGCCAAGCGGCTAGCGGGAGGTACCCCTACGAGCAGTACTTC. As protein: CASSQAASGRYPYEQYF.

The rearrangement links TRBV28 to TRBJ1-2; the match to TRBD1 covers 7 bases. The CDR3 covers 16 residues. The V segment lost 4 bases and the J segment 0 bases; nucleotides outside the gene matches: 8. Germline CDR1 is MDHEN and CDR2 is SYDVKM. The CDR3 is CASSSPRDRANYGYTF. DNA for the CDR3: TGTGCCAGCAGTTCCCCCCGGGACAGAGCTAACTATGGCTACACCTTC.

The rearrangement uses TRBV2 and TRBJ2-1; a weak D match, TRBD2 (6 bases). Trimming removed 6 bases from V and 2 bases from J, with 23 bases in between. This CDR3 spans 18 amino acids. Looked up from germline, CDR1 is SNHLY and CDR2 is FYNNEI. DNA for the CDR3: TGTGCCAGCAGGCCCGGGGGAGTAGCCACGAATGCCTACAATGAGCAGTTCTTC. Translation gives CASRPGGVATNAYNEQFF.

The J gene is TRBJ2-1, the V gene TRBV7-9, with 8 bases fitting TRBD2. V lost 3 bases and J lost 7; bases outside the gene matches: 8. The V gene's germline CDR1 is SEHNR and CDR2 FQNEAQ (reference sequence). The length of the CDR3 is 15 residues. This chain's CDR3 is CASSFEREPFNEQFF. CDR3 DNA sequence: TGTGCCAGCAGCTTTGAGCGGGAGCCATTTAATGAGCAGTTCTTC.

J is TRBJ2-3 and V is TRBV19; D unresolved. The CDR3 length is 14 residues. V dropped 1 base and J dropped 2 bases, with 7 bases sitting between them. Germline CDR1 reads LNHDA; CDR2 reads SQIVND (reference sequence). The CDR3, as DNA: TGTGCCAGTAGTATAGGGCTTCCCACAGATACGCAGTATTTT. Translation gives CASSIGLPTDTQYF.

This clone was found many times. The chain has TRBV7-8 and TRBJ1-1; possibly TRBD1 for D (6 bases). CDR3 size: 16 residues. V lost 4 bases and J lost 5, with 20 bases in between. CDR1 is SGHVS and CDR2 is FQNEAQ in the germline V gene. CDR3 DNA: TGTGCCAGCAGCTCCCTTTCCCGAACAGGGCAAACTGAAGCTTTCTTT. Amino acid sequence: CASSSLSRTGQTEAFF.

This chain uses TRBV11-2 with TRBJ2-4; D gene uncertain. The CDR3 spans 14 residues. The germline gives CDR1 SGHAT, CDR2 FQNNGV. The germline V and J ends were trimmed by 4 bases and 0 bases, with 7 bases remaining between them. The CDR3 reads CASSSRLAKNIQYF. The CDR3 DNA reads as TGTGCCAGCAGCTCGCGGCTAGCCAAAAACATTCAGTACTTC.

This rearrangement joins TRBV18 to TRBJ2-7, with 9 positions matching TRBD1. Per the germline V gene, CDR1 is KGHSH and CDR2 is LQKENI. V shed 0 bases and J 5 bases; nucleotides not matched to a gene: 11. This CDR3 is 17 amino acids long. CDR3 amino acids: CASSPPVGGQGEHEQYF. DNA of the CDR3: TGTGCCAGCTCACCACCGGTTGGGGGACAGGGAGAGCACGAGCAGTACTTC.

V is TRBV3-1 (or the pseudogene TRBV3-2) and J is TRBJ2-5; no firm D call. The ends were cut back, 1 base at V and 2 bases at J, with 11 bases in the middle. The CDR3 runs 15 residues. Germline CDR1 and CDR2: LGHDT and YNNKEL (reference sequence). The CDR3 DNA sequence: TGTGCCAGCAGCCAAGTTAGAGGTCCACAAGAGACCCAGTACTTC. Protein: CASSQVRGPQETQYF.

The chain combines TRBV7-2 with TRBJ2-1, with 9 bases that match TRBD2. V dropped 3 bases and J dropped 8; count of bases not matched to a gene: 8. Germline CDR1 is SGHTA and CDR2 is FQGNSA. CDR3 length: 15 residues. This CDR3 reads CASSFPGLASYEQFF. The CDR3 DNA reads TGTGCCAGCAGCTTCCCGGGACTAGCTTCTTATGAGCAGTTCTTC. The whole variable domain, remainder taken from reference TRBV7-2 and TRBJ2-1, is GAGVSQSPSNKVTEKGKDVELRCDPISGHTALYWYRQSLGQGLEFLIYFQGNSAPDKSGLPSDRFSAERTGGSVSTLTIQRTQQEDSAVYLCASSFPGLASYEQFFGPGTRLTVL.

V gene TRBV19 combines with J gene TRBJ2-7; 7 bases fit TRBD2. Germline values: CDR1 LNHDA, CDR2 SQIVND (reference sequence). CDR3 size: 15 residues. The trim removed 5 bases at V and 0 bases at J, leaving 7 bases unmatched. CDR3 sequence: CASSVGTTYSYEQYF. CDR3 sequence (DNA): TGTGCCAGTAGTGTCGGGACTACATACTCCTACGAGCAGTACTTC.

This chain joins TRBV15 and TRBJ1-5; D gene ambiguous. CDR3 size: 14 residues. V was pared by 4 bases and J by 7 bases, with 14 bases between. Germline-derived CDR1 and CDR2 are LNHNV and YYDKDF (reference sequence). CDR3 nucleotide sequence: TGTGCCACCAGCACTCGGACTGGTGGGCAGCCCCAGCATTTT. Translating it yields CATSTRTGGQPQHF.

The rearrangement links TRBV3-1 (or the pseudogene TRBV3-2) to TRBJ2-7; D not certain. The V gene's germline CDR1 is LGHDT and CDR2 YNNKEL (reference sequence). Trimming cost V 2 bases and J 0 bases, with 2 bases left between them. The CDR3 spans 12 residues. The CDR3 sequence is CASSQYSYEQYF. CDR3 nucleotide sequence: TGTGCCAGCAGCCAATACTCCTACGAGCAGTACTTC.

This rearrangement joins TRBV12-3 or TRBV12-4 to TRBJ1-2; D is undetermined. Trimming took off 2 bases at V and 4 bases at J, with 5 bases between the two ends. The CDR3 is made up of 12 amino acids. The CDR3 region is CASSLNSYGYTF. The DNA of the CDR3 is TGTGCCAGCAGTTTAAACAGCTATGGCTACACCTTC.

CDR3 nucleotides: TGTGCCAGCAAACTAAGTGATCCGGAGCAGTACTTC. Encoded protein: CASKLSDPEQYF. The chain carries TRBV6-5 and TRBJ2-7; D gene uncertain. Germline V gene lookup returns CDR1 MNHEY and CDR2 SVGAGI. V was trimmed by 7 bases and J by 7 bases, leaving 14 bases between them. The CDR3 runs 12 residues.

DNA for the CDR3: TGTGCCAGCAGTTCCCTAGGAGGCACCGGGGAGCTGTTTTTT. Amino acid sequence: CASSSLGGTGELFF. V is TRBV6-6 and J is TRBJ2-2, with TRBD2 as a possible D gene (5 bases). The CDR3 spans 14 residues. Between the trimmed V and J ends, which lost 4 bases and 4 bases, there was a span of 10 bases. From germline, CDR1 is MNHNY and CDR2 SVGAGI (reference sequence).

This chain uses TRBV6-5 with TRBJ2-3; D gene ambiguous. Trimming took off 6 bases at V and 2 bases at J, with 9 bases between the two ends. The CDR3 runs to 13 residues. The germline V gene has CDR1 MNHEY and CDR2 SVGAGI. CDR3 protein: CASSPGFTDTQYF. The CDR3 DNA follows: TGTGCCAGCAGCCCCGGTTTCACAGATACGCAGTATTTT.

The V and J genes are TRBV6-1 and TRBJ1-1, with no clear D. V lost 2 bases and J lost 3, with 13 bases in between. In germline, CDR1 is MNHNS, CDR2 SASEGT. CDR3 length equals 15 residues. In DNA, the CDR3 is TGTGCCAGCAGTGAACCAGCGAGCTGGGACACTGAAGCTTTCTTT. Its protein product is CASSEPASWDTEAFF.

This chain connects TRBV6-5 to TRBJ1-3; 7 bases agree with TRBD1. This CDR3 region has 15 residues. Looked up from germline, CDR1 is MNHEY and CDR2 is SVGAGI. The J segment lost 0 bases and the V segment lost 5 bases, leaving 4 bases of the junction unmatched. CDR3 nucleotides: TGTGCCAGCAGTCGGGGACAGTTCTCTGGAAACACCATATATTTT. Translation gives CASSRGQFSGNTIYF.

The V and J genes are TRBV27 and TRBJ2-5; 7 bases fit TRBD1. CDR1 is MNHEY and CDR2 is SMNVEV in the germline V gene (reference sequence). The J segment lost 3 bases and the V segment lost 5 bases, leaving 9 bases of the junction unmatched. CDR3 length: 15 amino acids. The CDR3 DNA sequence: TGTGCCAGCAGTCGATACCGACAGGGAAAAGAGACCCAGTACTTC. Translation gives CASSRYRQGKETQYF.

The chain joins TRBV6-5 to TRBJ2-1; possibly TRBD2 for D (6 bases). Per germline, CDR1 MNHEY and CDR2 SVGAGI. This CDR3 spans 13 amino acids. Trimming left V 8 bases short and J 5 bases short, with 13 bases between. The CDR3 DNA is TGTGCCAGCGGCGGGGCTACGGACAATGAGCAGTTCTTC. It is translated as CASGGATDNEQFF.

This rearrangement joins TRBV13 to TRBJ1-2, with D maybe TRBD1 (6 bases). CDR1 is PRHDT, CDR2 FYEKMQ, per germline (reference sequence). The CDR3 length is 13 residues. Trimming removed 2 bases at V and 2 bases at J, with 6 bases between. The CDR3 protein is CASSLQGNYGYTF. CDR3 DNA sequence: TGTGCCAGCAGCTTACAGGGGAACTATGGCTACACCTTC.

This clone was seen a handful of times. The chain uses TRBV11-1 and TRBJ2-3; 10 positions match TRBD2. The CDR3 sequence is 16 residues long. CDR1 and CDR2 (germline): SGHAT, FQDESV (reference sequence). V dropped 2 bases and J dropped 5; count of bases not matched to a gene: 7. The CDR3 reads CASSLNGLAGVDTQYF. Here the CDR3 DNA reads TGTGCCAGCAGCTTAAACGGGCTAGCGGGAGTAGATACGCAGTATTTT. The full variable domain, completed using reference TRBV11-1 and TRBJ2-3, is EAEVAQSPRYKITEKSQAVAFWCDPISGHATLYWYRQILGQGPELLVQFQDESVVDDSQLPKDRFSAERLKGVDSTLKIQPAELGDSAMYLCASSLNGLAGVDTQYFGPGTRLTVL.

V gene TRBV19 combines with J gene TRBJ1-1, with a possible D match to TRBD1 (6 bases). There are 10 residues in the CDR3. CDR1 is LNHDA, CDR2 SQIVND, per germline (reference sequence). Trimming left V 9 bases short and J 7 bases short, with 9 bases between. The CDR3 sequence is CASIGGEAFF. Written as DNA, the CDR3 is TGTGCCAGCATAGGGGGTGAAGCTTTCTTT.

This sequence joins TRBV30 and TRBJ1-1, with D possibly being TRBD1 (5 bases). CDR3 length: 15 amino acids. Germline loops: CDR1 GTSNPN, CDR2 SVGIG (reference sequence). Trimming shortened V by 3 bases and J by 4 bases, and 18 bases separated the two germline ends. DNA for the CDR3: TGTGCCTGGAGGGGATCAGACAGTGGAGCCACTGAAGCTTTCTTT. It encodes CAWRGSDSGATEAFF.

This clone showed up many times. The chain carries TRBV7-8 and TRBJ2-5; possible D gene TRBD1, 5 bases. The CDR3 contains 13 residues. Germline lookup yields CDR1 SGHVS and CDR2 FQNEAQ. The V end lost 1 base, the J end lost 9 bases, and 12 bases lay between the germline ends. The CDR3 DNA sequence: TGTGCCAGCAGCTTAGTCCAGGGTTGGTCCCAGTACTTC. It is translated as CASSLVQGWSQYF.

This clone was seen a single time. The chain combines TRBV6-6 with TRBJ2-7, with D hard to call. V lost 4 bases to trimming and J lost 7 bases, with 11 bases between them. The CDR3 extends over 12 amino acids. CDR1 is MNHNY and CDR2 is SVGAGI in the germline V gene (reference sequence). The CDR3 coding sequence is TGTGCCAGCAGTTCCCACTCACGGGAGCAGTACTTC. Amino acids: CASSSHSREQYF.